These T cell receptor beta chains were read from a single sample in a study of T cells in lung cancer brain metastases. The assay was immunoSEQ multiplex PCR, and TCRdb's table has in-frame clones only and misses some. This sample yields 4,000 to 5,000 clones, of which roughly 90% are seen a single time; more than 8% belongs to the top ten. The sample comprised tumor tissue from the primary lung tumor. The source of these receptors is a man between 60 and 70 years old with non-small cell lung cancer. Both conserved end residues are part of each CDR3. The D gene is left open where the match is weak. Only part of the rows carry a size: once, few, many, or a class if the clone is expanded.

j_gene | v_gene | abundance | d_gene | CDR3aa | CDR3nt
TRBJ2-5 | TRBV13 | few | TRBD2 | CASSRVMQGGRQETQYF | TGTGCCAGCAGCCGAGTGATGCAGGGAGGGCGCCAAGAGACCCAGTACTTC
TRBJ1-2 | TRBV28 | once | TRBD1 | CATLVFDRDYGYTF | TGTGCCACCCTAGTGTTCGACAGGGACTATGGCTACACCTTC
TRBJ2-7 | TRBV5-6 | NA | NA | CASRSLGYEQYF | TGTGCCAGCAGGTCGCTAGGGTACGAGCAGTACTTC
TRBJ1-1 | TRBV18 | once | NA | CASSPISRNTEAFF | TGTGCCAGCTCACCAATTTCGAGAAACACTGAAGCTTTCTTT
TRBJ2-7 | TRBV7-2 | NA | TRBD2 | CASSLRVAGEAGSYEQYF | TGTGCCAGCAGCTTAAGAGTTGCGGGAGAAGCTGGTTCCTACGAGCAATACTTC
TRBJ2-3 | TRBV7-3 | NA | TRBD1 | CANSPGQGPDTQYF | TGTGCCAACAGCCCCGGACAGGGGCCAGATACGCAGTATTTT
TRBJ2-1 | TRBV7-3 | NA | NA | CASSLLVPNEQFF | TGTGCCAGCAGCTTACTAGTCCCCAATGAGCAGTTCTTC
TRBJ1-5 | TRBV12-5 | NA | NA | CASGLELGGNQPQHF | TGTGCTAGTGGTTTGGAGTTAGGGGGCAATCAGCCCCAGCATTTT
TRBJ2-7 | TRBV18 | once | NA | CASSPRERNNEQYF | TGTGCCAGCTCACCCAGGGAGAGGAATAACGAGCAGTACTTC
TRBJ2-5 | TRBV6-1 | NA | TRBD2 | CASSDLAGGPETQYF | TGTGCCAGCAGTGACCTAGCGGGGGGGCCCGAGACCCAGTACTTC
TRBJ2-3 | TRBV27 | NA | TRBD1 | CASKYRDRPTDTQYF | TGTGCCAGCAAATACCGGGACAGACCCACAGATACGCAGTATTTT
TRBJ1-5 | TRBV27 | NA | TRBD1 | CASSVRQGGQPQHF | TGTGCCAGCTCCGTCAGACAGGGTGGTCAGCCCCAGCATTTT
TRBJ1-2 | TRBV19 | NA | TRBD1 | CASWKTGGPNYGYTF | TGTGCCAGTTGGAAGACAGGGGGCCCTAACTATGGCTACACCTTC
TRBJ2-3 | TRBV18 | NA | NA | CARLLPSTDTQYF | TGTGCCAGGCTCTTGCCCTCCACAGATACGCAGTATTTT
TRBJ1-5 | TRBV7-9 | NA | NA | CASTQDRQPQHF | TGTGCCAGCACGCAGGATAGACAGCCCCAGCATTTT
TRBJ1-1 | TRBV11-3 | once | NA | CASSLERRIGF | TGTGCCAGCAGCTTAGAACGCAGGATTGGATTT
TRBJ1-1 | TRBV4-1 | NA | NA | CASSQEGAAGWVGNTEAFF | TGCGCCAGCAGCCAAGAAGGGGCGGCAGGGTGGGTCGGGAACACTGAAGCTTTCTTT
TRBJ2-7 | TRBV28 | NA | TRBD1 | CASSPPGQVNYEQYF | TGTGCCAGCAGTCCCCCGGGACAGGTAAACTACGAGCAGTACTTC
TRBJ2-6 | TRBV6-1 | NA | NA | CASSEEGGTGANVLTF | TGTGCCAGCAGTGAGGAAGGGGGTACCGGGGCCAACGTCCTGACTTTC
TRBJ2-1 | TRBV6-4 | NA | TRBD2 | CASSALAASYNEQFF | TGTGCCAGCAGCGCACTAGCGGCATCCTACAATGAGCAGTTCTTC
TRBJ1-1 | TRBV9 | NA | NA | CASSVEGVRVTEAFF | TGTGCCAGCAGCGTAGAGGGGGTCAGGGTCACTGAAGCTTTCTTT
TRBJ2-7 | TRBV19 | NA | NA | CASSTGRSEQYF | TGTGCCAGTAGTACGGGGAGGTCTGAGCAGTACTTC
TRBJ2-7 | TRBV13 | few | NA | CASSPRGGESEQYF | TGTGCCAGCAGCCCCAGAGGGGGGGAGAGCGAGCAGTACTTC
TRBJ2-3 | TRBV6-1 | NA | TRBD2 | CASSGLAGGPGGTDTQYF | TGTGCCAGCAGTGGGCTAGCGGGAGGGCCTGGTGGCACAGATACGCAGTATTTT
TRBJ2-7 | TRBV7-2 | NA | TRBD1 | CASSSGTGGFYEQYF | TGTGCCAGCAGCTCTGGGACAGGAGGCTTCTACGAGCAGTACTTC
TRBJ2-7 | TRBV15 | NA | TRBD2 | CATSRGLAGSYEQYF | TGTGCCACCAGCAGAGGACTAGCGGGCTCCTACGAGCAGTACTTC
TRBJ1-5 | TRBV7-6 | NA | NA | CASSPVSGHSNQPQHF | TGTGCCAGCAGCCCCGTATCCGGTCACAGCAATCAGCCCCAGCATTTT
TRBJ1-1 | TRBV5-6 | NA | NA | CASSFQGGNTEAFF | TGTGCCAGCAGCTTCCAGGGTGGTAACACTGAAGCTTTCTTT
TRBJ2-3 | TRBV7-3 | NA | NA | CASSLRAGGQISTDTQYF | TGTGCCAGCAGCTTAAGGGCTGGGGGGCAAATTAGCACAGATACGCAGTATTTT
TRBJ2-4 | TRBV18 | NA | NA | CASSPPGVSKNIQYF | TGTGCCAGCTCACCACCGGGGGTTAGCAAAAACATTCAGTACTTC
TRBJ1-1 | TRBV29-1 | NA | NA | CSVGSVREAFF | TGCAGCGTTGGTTCGGTCAGGGAAGCTTTCTTT